This TCR beta chain stems from a study of cytomegalovirus exposure and HLA in healthy donors (dated by TCRdb to 2015 to 2018). Background on the whole study: In an earlier analysis of some 550 of the donors, 250 to 350 Gb of sequence data and 90 million to 130 million unique TCR beta sequences from 150 million to 200 million T cells were reported. Roughly 300 gigabases of sequencing data and approximately 93 million unique TCR sequences were included in an early release covering 550 to 800 HLA-typed donors. Among the roughly 430 genotyped donors, about 85% belonged to the genetic ancestry cluster associated with self-reported Caucasian donors. The study aimed to test whether cataloging public T cell receptors could reveal signatures of past pathogen exposure. The T cell repertoires of around 730 subjects were profiled by immunosequencing and related to cytomegalovirus serostatus. In addition to the first cohort of 666 subjects, a separate validation cohort of 120 different subjects was used. To predict cytomegalovirus infection status, the study combined high-throughput TCR immunosequencing, statistical association of individual TCRs with disease status, and machine learning. A later analysis re-analyzed previously published TCR beta repertoires from about 600 donors and added high-resolution HLA genotyping to study TCR occurrence patterns. Rather than using new phenotypic data, the later analysis identified candidate immune exposures from TCR beta sequences and from how often those sequences occurred across donors. In an earlier analysis of 587 of the donors, high-throughput TCR beta sequencing was used to judge whether each TCR beta V gene segment behaved as functional or pseudogenic. Donor age, sex, ethnicity and CMV serostatus were collected together with the repertoire data. A later genetic analysis took genome-wide SNP genotypes for about 60% of the roughly 670 donors and used that subset as a discovery cohort. All discovery cohort repertoires had been generated on a single sequencing platform. Class I and class II HLA loci were covered by the typing at four-digit resolution. Typing coverage differed by locus: A, B, C, DRB1 and DQB1 were typed in roughly 620-630 donors, DQA1 in 500 to 550, DPA1 in over 600, and DPB1 in 400 to 480. Because of strong linkage in the cohort, roughly five DR-DQ haplotypes were treated as single units for association and clustering. On average, 235,054 unique TCR beta nucleotide sequences were sequenced per donor among roughly 430 genotyped donors of the cohort, with roughly 18% of those sequences being non-productive. General findings and caveats noted by the study authors: In a later analysis, the rate of TCR association differed among HLA loci, with DRB1 alleles having the most associated TCRs and HLA-C alleles having the fewest. Some IMGT-functional V segments, including TRBV6-2 and TRBV6-3, could not be distinguished by the 87-base-pair reads and were therefore excluded. The authors suggested that the approach could potentially be extended to other disease states and immunological phenotypes. A later analysis associated 16,951 TCR beta sequences with specific HLA alleles at a false discovery rate of 0.05. The study gave a list of 150 to 200 TCR beta chains associated with cytomegalovirus. Most CMV-associated TCR beta chains appeared to be HLA-restricted in a later analysis, and the HLA associations seemed to be driven largely by CMV exposure. Linkage disequilibrium might explain the correlated functional status among segregating V segments, but an unknown experimental factor could not be excluded. Compared with equally common non-associated chains, HLA-associated TCR beta chains in a later analysis were more clonally expanded and had lower generation probabilities. About 17 rarely observed V segments, including chromosome 9 orphons, were excluded from the earlier analysis of about 600 of the donors because counts were too low. Most TCR sequences were seen in very few donors, while some public TCRs were found in many individuals. The cohort was sequenced for TCR beta chains only, and without alpha or paired-chain data the features that could be detected were limited. A group of highly shared sequence variants was considered likely to be a technical artifact of the sequencing pipeline. In vitro tests confirmed that a few of the cytomegalovirus-associated TCR beta chains recognize cytomegalovirus antigens. Sequencing depth was assumed to be roughly uniform across donors in the presence/absence analyses, though that assumption may not hold. According to a later analysis, parvovirus B19, influenza, CMV and Epstein-Barr virus appeared linked to several top co-occurrence clusters. V-gene and J-gene trimming of TCR beta chains was associated with a missense DCLRE1C variant in a later genetic analysis, and the association was replicated in an independent cohort. According to a later genetic analysis, donors in an Asian-associated ancestry cluster had fewer N-insertions in productive TCRs than the approximately 670-donor mean. The classifier was reported to diagnose cytomegalovirus status with high specificity and sensitivity in both the original cohort and the validation cohort. When HLA alleles, especially DR and DQ, strongly co-occurred, TCR associations were difficult to assign to individual alleles. In an earlier analysis of more than 500 of the donors, most TCR beta V segments appeared in productive rearrangements about 87% or about 30% of the time, broadly matching IMGT annotations. HLA typing was unavailable for some donors at each locus, so association tests used only the typed subset. A further reported finding was that TCR beta sequences accurately predicted the HLA-A and HLA-B alleles for most subjects in the first cohort. The only immune exposure information available for the cohort was CMV serostatus.

The cohort comprised some 730 healthy bone marrow donors. Cohort members were all nominally healthy when sampled, although unrecorded immune exposures were likely present. The donor was CMV seropositive and was included in the group of around 300 seropositive cohort members. A peripheral blood sample was collected from each donor, and TCR beta sequencing was performed on peripheral blood mononuclear cells. Genomic DNA extraction from the blood cell samples was performed with the Qiagen DNeasy Blood Extraction Kit. V gives up 4 bases and J gives up 0 bases, and the segment between their germline ends measures 10 bases. The CDR3 measures 14 amino acids from cysteine to phenylalanine. The retained sequence is limited to the CDR3, 42 bases, with the frame set at the first base. CDR1 SGHRS and CDR2 YFSETQ are derived from the germline V gene. This clone showed up just once. Its antigen remains unidentified. Nothing much larger sits one base from this clone, and base qualities are not available.

The library was obtained by the immunoSEQ multiplex PCR assay. A mixture of 60 forward primers for TCR Vbeta segments and 13 reverse primers for TCR Jbeta segments was used in the multiplex PCR. A multiplex PCR assay on genomic DNA amplified the CDR3 region of rearranged TCR beta genes. Amplified TCR beta libraries were sequenced as 87-base-pair reads on the Illumina HiSeq System. Per the original workflow: Across the 600 to 700 repertoires, a later analysis counted roughly 84 million unique TCR beta chains, about 10 million of which were shared by at least two donors. Raw reads were error-corrected and collapsed into unique sequences with a nearest-neighbor algorithm that merged closely related sequences to remove PCR and sequencing errors. V, D and J gene segments were assigned by aligning CDR3 sequences to IMGT reference sequences. Each retained sequence needed at least a six-nucleotide match to both a V gene segment and a J gene segment. A rearrangement was called productive if the CDR3 had no stop codons and remained in frame with V and J, and every other rearrangement was called non-productive. CDR3 was defined by IMGT convention, running from the second conserved V-encoded cysteine to the conserved J-encoded phenylalanine. The earlier analysis of 500 to 650 of the donors excluded any sequence lacking an unambiguous match to a single V gene segment. An earlier analysis of a few hundred of the donors classified V segments as functional when productive rearrangements were above 56.7% and as segregating when the standard deviation between donors was above 5%. To diagnose cytomegalovirus status from the catalog of TCR beta chain sequences, a statistical classification framework was built. A later analysis assigned V and J genes by comparing TCR nucleotide sequences with IMGT/GENE-DB human TR gene sequences. In a later analysis, CDR3 sequences and most-parsimonious VDJ recombination scenarios were assigned using the TCRdist pipeline. A later analysis defined each TCR beta chain by its CDR3 amino acid sequence plus V-gene family, and excluded reads lacking a unique V-gene family. In a later analysis, approximately 590 highly shared, low-generation-probability nucleotide sequences were removed to address suspected cross-contamination and a sequencing artifact. A later analysis calculated a clonal expansion index for each public chain from normalized within-repertoire ranks of inferred template counts. Generation probabilities in a later analysis came from a VDJ recombination model fitted to out-of-frame rearrangements, and those results were checked against IGoR. In a later analysis, hypergeometric tests were used to score TCR-TCR, TCR-HLA and TCR-CMV co-occurrence, with a repertoire-size bias correction applied to TCR pairs. To estimate false discovery rates, a later analysis permuted the HLA or CMV assignments 20 times. In a later analysis, co-occurring TCRs were grouped using DBSCAN, with TCRdist sequence similarity added in when clustering inside HLA-allele-positive subsets. For co-occurrence clustering, repertoires with fewer than 30,000 or more than 120,000 public chains were excluded, along with 4 to 6 repertoires with anomalous nucleotide sharing. Sourced from immuneACCESS, this table was stored by TCRdb with only in-frame sequences that have V and J called. A share of the clones is absent; for the studies checked, an unresolved V gene accounts for under half, and the remainder has no known explanation. Clone size and the V and J calls come from that table; the DNA yielded D and trimming. This sample lists around 40,000 clones; about nine tenths were detected once. The ten largest clones capture about 8% of the sample.

The receptor's source is a woman aged 40 to 50 in good health and CMV-seropositive. The chain is encoded by TRBV5-1 joined to TRBJ1-1; tentative D gene TRBD1, with 6 bases matching. The sequenced sample consisted of PBMCs. The sequence in DNA is TGCGCCAGCAGCCTCGACAGGCTGAACACTGAAGCTTTCTTT. Its product reads: CASSLDRLNTEAFF. Supplemented by the reference TRBV5-1 and TRBJ1-1 proteins around the CDR3, the complete variable domain is KAGVTQTPRYLIKTRGQQVTLSCSPISGHRSVSWYQQTPGQGLQFLFEYFSETQRNKGNFPGRFSGRQFSNSRSEMNVSTLELGDSALYLCASSLDRLNTEAFFGQGTRLTVV.